The rows below give T cell receptor beta chains drawn from one sample of a study of blood T cell repertoires in COVID-19. The data were produced by immunoSEQ multiplex PCR, yet TCRdb's version contains in-frame clones alone and is incomplete. The data show around 150,000 clones, around 85% seen once. Sequenced input: peripheral blood. The receptor set was obtained from a human donor with acute or convalescent COVID-19. The donor label of this sample is uncertain. CDR3s include the opening cysteine and the closing phenylalanine or tryptophan. The D gene is left open where the match is weak. Some rows have no size entry. The others give once, few or many, or a class for an expanded clone.

v_call: TRBV27
j_call: TRBJ1-6
clone_size: NA
d_call: NA
cdr3_nt: TGTGCCAGCAGCCTGGCAGGAACCTATAATTCACCCCTCCACTTT
cdr3_aa: CASSLAGTYNSPLHF

v_call: TRBV6-6
j_call: TRBJ1-6
clone_size: NA
d_call: NA
cdr3_nt: TGTGCCAGCAAGGGGGAGTGGGATAATTCACCCCTCCACTTT
cdr3_aa: CASKGEWDNSPLHF

v_call: TRBV5-1
j_call: TRBJ1-4
clone_size: once
d_call: NA
cdr3_nt: TGCGCCAGCAGCTTCGACAGCCTCAATGAAAAACTGTTTTTT
cdr3_aa: CASSFDSLNEKLFF

v_call: TRBV29-1
j_call: TRBJ1-2
clone_size: NA
d_call: NA
cdr3_nt: TGCAGCGTCAATAGGGACATTCGCGGCTACACCTTC
cdr3_aa: CSVNRDIRGYTF

v_call: TRBV19
j_call: TRBJ2-3
clone_size: few
d_call: NA
cdr3_nt: TGTGCCAGTAGTATAGGGCAGGGAGATACGCAGTATTTT
cdr3_aa: CASSIGQGDTQYF

v_call: TRBV5-4
j_call: TRBJ1-1
clone_size: NA
d_call: TRBD1
cdr3_nt: TGTGCCAGCAGCCGCCTCAATACTAGACAGGGTGAAGCTTTCTTT
cdr3_aa: CASSRLNTRQGEAFF

v_call: TRBV6-6
j_call: TRBJ2-7
clone_size: once
d_call: TRBD1
cdr3_nt: TGTGCCAGCAGTCGCACGGGACAGCCCTACGAGCAGTACTTC
cdr3_aa: CASSRTGQPYEQYF

v_call: TRBV23-1
j_call: TRBJ1-2
clone_size: NA
d_call: NA
cdr3_nt: TGCGCCAGCAGTCAATCAAGCCGCCTCAACTATGGCTACACCTTC
cdr3_aa: CASSQSSRLNYGYTF

v_call: TRBV5-1
j_call: TRBJ1-1
clone_size: NA
d_call: TRBD1
cdr3_nt: TGCGCCAGCAGCTTGATCGGACAGGGGGGGACTGAAGCTTTCTTT
cdr3_aa: CASSLIGQGGTEAFF

v_call: TRBV5-1
j_call: TRBJ2-7
clone_size: few
d_call: NA
cdr3_nt: TGCGCCAGCAGCTTGGGGCCCAAGGAGACAGGATCCTACGAGCAGTACTTC
cdr3_aa: CASSLGPKETGSYEQYF

v_call: TRBV28
j_call: TRBJ2-5
clone_size: NA
d_call: NA
cdr3_nt: TGTGCCAGCAGCTGGGTAGGACTCAGTCAAGCAGAGACCCAGTACTTC
cdr3_aa: CASSWVGLSQAETQYF

v_call: TRBV7-9
j_call: TRBJ2-5
clone_size: NA
d_call: TRBD1
cdr3_nt: TGTGCCAGCAGCATCGGACAGGGCGGGGAGACCCAGTACTTC
cdr3_aa: CASSIGQGGETQYF

v_call: TRBV5-6
j_call: TRBJ1-2
clone_size: NA
d_call: NA
cdr3_nt: TGTGCCAGCAGCTCACAGAATAACTATGGCTACACCTTC
cdr3_aa: CASSSQNNYGYTF

v_call: TRBV7-8
j_call: TRBJ2-2
clone_size: NA
d_call: NA
cdr3_nt: TGTGCCAGCAGCTCCCAGGGGAAGGTCCCCGGGGAGCTGTTTTTT
cdr3_aa: CASSSQGKVPGELFF

v_call: TRBV18
j_call: TRBJ1-3
clone_size: NA
d_call: TRBD1
cdr3_nt: TGTGCCAGCTCACGACAGGGGGTAGCCTCTGGAAACACCATATATTTT
cdr3_aa: CASSRQGVASGNTIYF

v_call: TRBV4-1
j_call: TRBJ2-3
clone_size: NA
d_call: TRBD2
cdr3_nt: TGCGCCAGCAGCTTCCCCGGGACTAGCGGAGACACAGATACGCAGTATTTT
cdr3_aa: CASSFPGTSGDTDTQYF

v_call: TRBV7-9
j_call: TRBJ2-1
clone_size: NA
d_call: TRBD2
cdr3_nt: TGTGCCAGCAGCTCTCCCGCGGGGGGGCCAAGGGAGCAGTTCTTC
cdr3_aa: CASSSPAGGPREQFF

v_call: TRBV5-1
j_call: TRBJ2-7
clone_size: NA
d_call: TRBD1
cdr3_nt: TGCGCCAGCAGCTTAGCCGGGACAGGAGTCTACGAGCAGTACTTC
cdr3_aa: CASSLAGTGVYEQYF

v_call: TRBV6-5
j_call: TRBJ1-5
clone_size: once
d_call: TRBD1
cdr3_nt: TGTGCCAGCAGCATCTCAGGGGGTCCCAATCAGCCCCAGCATTTT
cdr3_aa: CASSISGGPNQPQHF

v_call: TRBV30
j_call: TRBJ2-4
clone_size: once
d_call: NA
cdr3_nt: TGTGCCTGGAGTCTGAAAAACATTCAGTACTTC
cdr3_aa: CAWSLKNIQYF

v_call: TRBV27
j_call: TRBJ1-1
clone_size: NA
d_call: TRBD1
cdr3_nt: TGTGCCAGCAGCTCGGGACAGGGGGTCATGAACACTGAAGCTTTCTTT
cdr3_aa: CASSSGQGVMNTEAFF

v_call: TRBV5-1
j_call: TRBJ1-2
clone_size: NA
d_call: NA
cdr3_nt: TGCGCCAGCTCCCGGGAGGGGAGGGACTATGGCTACACCTTC
cdr3_aa: CASSREGRDYGYTF

v_call: TRBV19
j_call: TRBJ1-2
clone_size: NA
d_call: NA
cdr3_nt: TGTGCCAGTAGTATCGCGAACTATGGCTACACCTTC
cdr3_aa: CASSIANYGYTF

v_call: TRBV13
j_call: TRBJ1-5
clone_size: once
d_call: NA
cdr3_nt: TGTGCCAGCAGCTTTAGAGGGGAGGGCGACAATCAGCCCCAGCATTTT
cdr3_aa: CASSFRGEGDNQPQHF

v_call: TRBV5-1
j_call: TRBJ1-2
clone_size: NA
d_call: NA
cdr3_nt: TGCGCCAGCAGCTCTAATACTCTCCCTGGTGGCTACACCTTC
cdr3_aa: CASSSNTLPGGYTF

v_call: TRBV30
j_call: TRBJ1-6
clone_size: once
d_call: NA
cdr3_nt: TGTGCCTGGAGCAGGGAGGTTTCACCCCTCCACTTT
cdr3_aa: CAWSREVSPLHF

v_call: TRBV6-5
j_call: TRBJ2-7
clone_size: NA
d_call: TRBD1
cdr3_nt: TGTGCCAGCAGTTACCGGGACAGGGGTTACGAGCAGTACTTC
cdr3_aa: CASSYRDRGYEQYF

v_call: TRBV6-2/TRBV6-3
j_call: TRBJ1-2
clone_size: NA
d_call: TRBD1
cdr3_nt: TGTGCCAGCAGTTACCCGACAGGGGGCTATGGCTACACCTTC
cdr3_aa: CASSYPTGGYGYTF

v_call: TRBV9
j_call: TRBJ1-6
clone_size: NA
d_call: NA
cdr3_nt: TGTGCCAGCAGCGTAGCTTCTCAGGGGTACTCACCCCTCCACTTT
cdr3_aa: CASSVASQGYSPLHF

v_call: TRBV2
j_call: TRBJ2-3
clone_size: NA
d_call: TRBD2
cdr3_nt: TGTGCCAGCGCGGGGACTACCACGCAAGATACGCAGTATTTT
cdr3_aa: CASAGTTTQDTQYF

v_call: TRBV19
j_call: TRBJ1-3
clone_size: NA
d_call: NA
cdr3_nt: TGTGCCAGTACCGTAGCCGCCCCTTTTGGAAACACCATATATTTT
cdr3_aa: CASTVAAPFGNTIYF

v_call: TRBV4-2
j_call: TRBJ1-6
clone_size: NA
d_call: NA
cdr3_nt: TGTGCCAGCAGCCCAGGGAATTCACCCCTCCACTTT
cdr3_aa: CASSPGNSPLHF

v_call: TRBV2
j_call: TRBJ1-1
clone_size: few
d_call: TRBD1
cdr3_nt: TGTGCCAGCACCCTGGGACAGGGAAGACCAAACACTGAAGCTTTCTTT
cdr3_aa: CASTLGQGRPNTEAFF

v_call: TRBV7-2
j_call: TRBJ1-2
clone_size: NA
d_call: NA
cdr3_nt: TGTGCCAGCAGCCCGACTCCTAACTATGGCTACACCTTC
cdr3_aa: CASSPTPNYGYTF

v_call: TRBV7-9
j_call: TRBJ1-2
clone_size: NA
d_call: NA
cdr3_nt: TGTGCCAGCAGCTTAGGGCGCCAGGTAGATGGCTACACCTTC
cdr3_aa: CASSLGRQVDGYTF

v_call: TRBV6-2/TRBV6-3
j_call: TRBJ1-1
clone_size: NA
d_call: TRBD1
cdr3_nt: TGTGCCAGCAGTTCCAGACAGGGGTGGGGCACTGAAGCTTTCTTT
cdr3_aa: CASSSRQGWGTEAFF

v_call: TRBV21-1
j_call: TRBJ1-1
clone_size: NA
d_call: NA
cdr3_nt: TGTGCCAGCAGCAAAAGCATGAACACTGAAGCTTTCTTT
cdr3_aa: CASSKSMNTEAFF

v_call: TRBV19
j_call: TRBJ1-5
clone_size: NA
d_call: TRBD1
cdr3_nt: TGTGCCAGTAGTATCCGCGGGACAGGAAGGCACCCGCACCAGCATTTT
cdr3_aa: CASSIRGTGRHPHQHF

v_call: TRBV11-3
j_call: TRBJ2-1
clone_size: few
d_call: TRBD2
cdr3_nt: TGTGCCAGCAGCTCTAGCCCATTAGCGGGGGGGCTCTACAATGAGCAGTTCTTC
cdr3_aa: CASSSSPLAGGLYNEQFF

v_call: TRBV19
j_call: TRBJ2-7
clone_size: NA
d_call: NA
cdr3_nt: TGTGCCAGTAGTATAAGCGTGGCAGGGGACTACGAGCAGTACTTC
cdr3_aa: CASSISVAGDYEQYF

v_call: TRBV2
j_call: TRBJ2-1
clone_size: NA
d_call: TRBD2
cdr3_nt: TGTGCCAGCATCTTAGGACTAGCGGGTGAGCAGTTCTTC
cdr3_aa: CASILGLAGEQFF

v_call: TRBV10-2
j_call: TRBJ2-5
clone_size: NA
d_call: NA
cdr3_nt: TGCGCCAGCAGGACTACACTTCACCAAGAGACCCAGTACTTC
cdr3_aa: CASRTTLHQETQYF